The 17 T cell receptor beta chains below come from one sample, sequenced in a study of blood T cell repertoires in COVID-19. Clones were sequenced by immunoSEQ multiplex PCR, and TCRdb holds only the in-frame ones, with some missing. The sample has under 550,000 clones, 70% to 90% seen once; the top ten hold less than 0.95%. The sequenced material came from peripheral blood. The receptors shown here come from a man between 18 and 29 years old with COVID-19, enrolled during active disease.

The chain links TRBV9 to TRBJ2-4; no firm D call. This CDR3 comprises 16 residues. V was shortened by 4 bases and J by 4 bases, with 18 bases between the two germline ends. Germline V gene data show CDR1 as SGDLS and CDR2 as YYNGEE. CDR3 sequence (DNA): TGTGCCAGCAGCCGCAGGAAGGATGGTATAAAAAACATTCAGTACTTC. Its translation is CASSRRKDGIKNIQYF.

This chain links TRBV29-1 with TRBJ1-2; D perhaps matches TRBD1 (5 bases). Germline V lookup: CDR1 SQVTM, CDR2 ANQGSEA. Trimming took off 4 bases at V and 4 bases at J, with 7 bases between the two ends. The CDR3 totals 11 residues. CDR3 region: CSVVGAYGYTF. The CDR3 nucleotides read TGCAGCGTTGTTGGGGCCTATGGCTACACCTTC.

The rearrangement uses TRBV24-1 and TRBJ2-7; 9 nucleotides align to TRBD1. Trimming at V came to 4 bases and at J to 2 bases, leaving 8 bases not matched to a gene. Germline assignment: CDR1 KGHDR and CDR2 SFDVKD. The CDR3 is made up of 16 amino acids. The DNA of the CDR3 is TGTGCCACCAGTGAACGGACAGGGGTTTTGCCCTACGAGCAGTACTTC. This encodes CATSERTGVLPYEQYF.

The chain recombines TRBV2 with TRBJ2-3; 14 nucleotides align to TRBD2. CDR1 SNHLY and CDR2 FYNNEI come from the germline V gene. The CDR3 sequence is 17 residues long. The junction had 10 bases not matched to a gene; V was cut back by 7 bases and J by 4 bases. DNA for the CDR3: TGTGCCAGCACCCGAAGACTAGCGGGAGGGCCGGCAGATACGCAGTATTTT. Translation: CASTRRLAGGPADTQYF.

This chain connects TRBV11-2 to TRBJ1-4; 8 nucleotides align to TRBD1. Trimming cost V 2 bases and J 7 bases; bases outside gene matches: 9. The CDR3 totals 16 residues. Per the germline V gene, CDR1 is SGHAT and CDR2 is FQNNGV. CDR3 protein: CASSLHSGGAAEKLFF. The CDR3 region has the DNA TGTGCCAGCAGCTTACACTCAGGGGGCGCGGCTGAAAAACTGTTTTTT.

The chain is built from TRBV15 and TRBJ2-7; TRBD1 aligns across 11 bases. The length of the CDR3 is 18 residues. The V gene end was trimmed by 5 bases and the J gene end by 3 bases; junction bases not matched to a gene: 15. Germline V gene lookup returns CDR1 LNHNV and CDR2 YYDKDF (reference sequence). This CDR3 is CATSGTSGQGVPFYEQYF. Here the CDR3 DNA reads TGTGCCACCAGCGGAACATCGGGACAGGGGGTCCCCTTCTACGAGCAGTACTTC.

The chain combines TRBV7-8 with TRBJ2-7; D unresolved. The CDR3 consists of 13 residues. The germline CDR1 and CDR2 sequences are SGHVS and FQNEAQ. V was pared by 1 base and J by 3 bases, with 7 bases between. This chain's CDR3 is CASSLDQNYEQYF. The CDR3 DNA is TGTGCCAGCAGCTTAGACCAGAACTACGAGCAGTACTTC.

This clone appeared once. J is TRBJ2-2 and V is TRBV5-1, with 8 bases lining up with TRBD2. J was trimmed by 4 bases and V by 7 bases; bases with no gene match: 6. The CDR3 consists of 14 residues. Germline V CDR1 and CDR2: SGHRS, YFSETQ. The CDR3 region is CASSGRVGTGELFF. The DNA for the CDR3 is TGCGCCAGCTCCGGGAGGGTCGGCACCGGGGAGCTGTTTTTT.

CDR3 nucleotide sequence: TGCGCCAGCAGCCAGGGGACATCGAATGAGCAGTTCTTC. This codes for CASSQGTSNEQFF. The chain carries TRBV10-1 and TRBJ2-1, with D perhaps TRBD1 (6 bases). The V end was cut by 6 bases, the J end by 7 bases, with 13 bases between. Germline V gives CDR1 WNHNN, CDR2 SYGVQD (reference sequence). This CDR3 has 13 amino acids.

The gene calls are TRBV5-1 and TRBJ2-1, with 9 bases fitting TRBD2. V trimming: 3 bases; J trimming: 3 bases; junction bases outside the gene matches: 13. This CDR3 spans 18 amino acids. The germline CDR1 and CDR2 sequences are SGHRS and YFSETQ. CDR3 DNA sequence: TGCGCCAGCAGCTGGGCGCCTAGCGGGACCACCGTCTACAATGAGCAGTTCTTC. Its translation: CASSWAPSGTTVYNEQFF.

This chain uses TRBV3-1 (or the pseudogene TRBV3-2) with TRBJ2-1; D might be TRBD2 (5 bases). V lost 0 bases to trimming and J lost 5 bases, with 11 bases between them. There are 15 residues in the CDR3. Germline CDR1 reads LGHDT; CDR2 reads YNNKEL (reference sequence). The CDR3 is CASSQDNGLHNEQFF. The CDR3 bases are TGTGCCAGCAGCCAAGATAACGGACTTCACAATGAGCAGTTCTTC.

This clone was found once. V and J are TRBV5-4 and TRBJ2-1, with no clear D. Germline V lookup: CDR1 SGHNT, CDR2 YYREEE (reference sequence). Trimming shortened V by 1 base and J by 0 bases, and 8 bases separated the two germline ends. The CDR3 runs to 15 residues. CDR3 sequence (DNA): TGTGCCAGCAGCTTGCTACAGAGCTCCTACAATGAGCAGTTCTTC. This translates into CASSLLQSSYNEQFF.

The V gene is TRBV2, the J gene TRBJ1-5, with 7 bases that match TRBD1. This CDR3 has 14 amino acids. Per the germline V gene, CDR1 is SNHLY and CDR2 is FYNNEI. V was clipped by 4 bases and J by 3 bases; unmatched bases: 3. The CDR3 bases are TGTGCCAGCAGTGGGGACAGCGTCAATCAGCCCCAGCATTTT. This codes for CASSGDSVNQPQHF.

The J gene is TRBJ1-1, the V gene TRBV6-6; TRBD1 is a possible D gene (6 bases). The CDR3 contains 15 residues. Trimming pared 5 bases from V and 1 base from J, leaving 14 bases between. The germline gives CDR1 MNHNY, CDR2 SVGAGI (reference sequence). The CDR3 here is CASSRSPGQNTEAFF. The CDR3 DNA is TGTGCCAGCAGTCGATCTCCGGGACAGAACACTGAAGCTTTCTTT.

The chain couples TRBV7-6 to TRBJ1-2, with TRBD1 matching over 9 bases. This CDR3 comprises 16 residues. Germline CDR1 is SGHVS and CDR2 is FNYEAQ. V dropped 5 bases and J dropped 4; count of bases not matched to a gene: 11. CDR3 nucleotides: TGTGCCAGCAGCGGTACTACAGGGGGCAGGGGCTATGGCTACACCTTC. Its protein product is CASSGTTGGRGYGYTF.

This rearrangement joins TRBV19 to TRBJ2-7; 10 bases line up with TRBD2. J gave up 0 bases and V 5 bases, and 7 bases lay outside the gene matches. CDR1 LNHDA and CDR2 SQIVND come from the germline V gene (reference sequence). The CDR3 covers 16 residues. CDR3 in amino acids: CASSVSGRSSSYEQYF. The CDR3 DNA sequence: TGTGCCAGTAGTGTTAGCGGGAGGTCATCCTCCTACGAGCAGTACTTC. Using reference TRBV19 and TRBJ2-7 for the parts outside the CDR3, the full variable domain is DGGITQSPKYLFRKEGQNVTLSCEQNLNHDAMYWYRQDPGQGLRLIYYSQIVNDFQKGDIAEGYSVSREKKESFPLTVTSAQKNPTAFYLCASSVSGRSSSYEQYFGPGTRLTVT.

The CDR3 protein is CASSYSEGKNEQFF. The CDR3 nucleotides read TGTGCCAGCAGTTACTCGGAGGGGAAAAATGAGCAGTTCTTC. V gene TRBV6-5 combines with J gene TRBJ2-1, with D maybe TRBD2 (6 bases). V was cut by 0 bases and J by 7 bases, with 10 bases left in between. The V gene's germline CDR1 is MNHEY and CDR2 SVGAGI. The CDR3 totals 14 residues.